The entry below describes one T cell receptor beta chain. The data are from a study of blood T cell repertoires in COVID-19. About the research overall: Samples representing acute and convalescent COVID-19 were sourced from the United States, Italy and Spain. Sources were T cells, B-cell-depleted T cells, or PBMCs; the material itself was cDNA or gDNA.

The ends were cut back, 4 bases at V and 8 bases at J, with 27 bases in the middle. CDR1 and CDR2 from the germline V gene are SEHNR and FQNEAQ (reference sequence). This CDR3 region has 18 residues. The protocol was immunoSEQ multiplex PCR, while the TCRdb copy is restricted to in-frame clones and leaves out a portion. This table has some 240,000 clones, 80% to 90% appearing once. The receptor was derived from a woman between 40 and 55 years old who had recovered from COVID-19. The V call is TRBV7-9, the J call TRBJ2-1; no clear D gene. Material for sequencing was peripheral blood. Here the CDR3 reads CASSSGTTAWSASDEQFF. CDR3 DNA sequence: TGTGCCAGCAGCTCTGGAACTACCGCCTGGTCCGCTTCCGATGAGCAGTTCTTC.